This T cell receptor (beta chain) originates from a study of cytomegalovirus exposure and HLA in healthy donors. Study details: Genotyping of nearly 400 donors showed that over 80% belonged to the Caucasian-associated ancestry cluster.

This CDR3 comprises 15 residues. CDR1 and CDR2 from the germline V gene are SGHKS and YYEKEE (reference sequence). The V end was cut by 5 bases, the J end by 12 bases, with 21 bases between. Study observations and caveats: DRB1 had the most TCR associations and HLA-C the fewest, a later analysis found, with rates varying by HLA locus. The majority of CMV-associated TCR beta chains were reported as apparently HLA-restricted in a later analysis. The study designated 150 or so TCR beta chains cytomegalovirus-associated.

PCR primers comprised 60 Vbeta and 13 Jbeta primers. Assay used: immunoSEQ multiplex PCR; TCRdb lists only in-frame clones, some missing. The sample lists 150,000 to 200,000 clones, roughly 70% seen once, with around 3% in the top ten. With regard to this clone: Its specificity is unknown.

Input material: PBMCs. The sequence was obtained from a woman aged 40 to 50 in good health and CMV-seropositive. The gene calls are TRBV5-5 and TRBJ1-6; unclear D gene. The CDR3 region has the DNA TGTGCCAGCAGACCCTTTCCGGGAAGGGAGTTACCCCTCCACTTT. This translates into CASRPFPGRELPLHF.